This T cell receptor (beta chain) was recovered during a study of cytomegalovirus exposure and HLA in healthy donors. CDR1 is SQVTM and CDR2 is ANQGSEA in the germline V gene. V shed 3 bases, J shed 1 base, and the junction held 3 bases outside the gene matches. This CDR3 is built from 13 residues. PCR amplification relied on 60 Vbeta primers (plus 13 Jbeta primers). The repertoire was sequenced with immunoSEQ multiplex PCR; TCRdb's copy has only in-frame clones and lacks some. The sample lists some 120,000 clones; around two thirds were seen once. The chain combines TRBV29-1 with TRBJ2-7, with TRBD1 matching 7 bases. Input material: PBMCs. This receptor was identified in a woman aged 40 to 49 in good health and CMV-seropositive. CDR3 sequence: CSVDQGQSYEQYF. The CDR3 DNA sequence: TGCAGCGTTGATCAGGGACAGTCCTACGAGCAGTACTTC.